The 25 T cell receptor beta chains below all came from one sample that was sequenced in a study of OX40 agonist ivuxolimab in advanced cancers. The assay was immunoSEQ multiplex PCR, and TCRdb's table has in-frame clones only and misses some. Among about 58,000 clones, roughly four fifths were seen once, and the ten largest hold 0.75%. Sequenced material: CD4+ or CD8+ T cells sorted from blood, taken in a trial of the OX40 agonist ivuxolimab. The receptors were sampled from an adult with an advanced solid tumor such as melanoma, head and neck, liver or kidney cancer.

As to this clone: The sample contains more than one DNA sequence encoding this CDR3. The rearrangement joins TRBV9 to TRBJ1-1; D call uncertain. The V gene lost 0 bases and the J gene lost 0 bases, with 3 bases spanning the gap. The CDR3 is made up of 13 amino acids. Looked up from germline, CDR1 is SGDLS and CDR2 is YYNGEE. The CDR3 loop is CASSVVMNTEAFF. Written as DNA, the CDR3 is TGTGCCAGCAGCGTAGTCATGAACACTGAAGCTTTCTTT.

The chain recombines TRBV4-2 with TRBJ2-5, with no clear D. Germline-derived CDR1 and CDR2 are LGHNA and YNFKEQ. CDR3 length: 16 amino acids. V was pared by 1 base and J by 3 bases, with 15 bases between. The CDR3 is CASSQVILTNKETQYF. The CDR3 bases are TGTGCCAGCAGCCAAGTGATCCTAACTAATAAAGAGACCCAGTACTTC.

The chain carries TRBV5-5 and TRBJ1-3, with D tentatively TRBD1 (6 bases). V was shortened by 2 bases and J by 2 bases, with 14 bases between the two germline ends. Looked up from germline, CDR1 is SGHKS and CDR2 is YYEKEE (reference sequence). This CDR3 contains 16 residues. CDR3 in amino acids: CASSLGPGAPGNTIYF. Written as DNA, the CDR3 is TGTGCCAGCAGCTTAGGCCCGGGGGCGCCTGGAAACACCATATATTTT.

The CDR3: CASSAPNTDTQYF. The CDR3 bases are TGTGCCAGCAGTGCCCCCAACACAGATACGCAGTATTTT. The chain recombines TRBV28 with TRBJ2-3; no firm D call. The CDR3 runs to 13 residues. Germline-derived CDR1 and CDR2 are MDHEN and SYDVKM. V dropped 5 bases and J dropped 2 bases, with 8 bases sitting between them.

This clone showed up just a few times. The J gene is TRBJ2-2, the V gene TRBV4-2; no reliable D call. The ends were cut back, 1 base at V and 0 bases at J, with 12 bases in the middle. The CDR3 is 17 amino acids. In germline, CDR1 is LGHNA, CDR2 YNFKEQ. The CDR3 DNA follows: TGTGCCAGCAGCCAAGGGCCGTGGAGCGCGAACACCGGGGAGCTGTTTTTT. Its translation: CASSQGPWSANTGELFF.

The rearrangement links TRBV5-1 to TRBJ1-1, with 9 bases aligning to TRBD1. The V and J ends lost 3 bases and 4 bases, in that order; junction bases with no gene match: 4. Looked up from germline, CDR1 is SGHRS and CDR2 is YFSETQ. CDR3 length: 14 residues. The CDR3 region is CASSSYRGPTEAFF. Here the CDR3 DNA reads TGCGCCAGCAGCTCCTACAGGGGGCCCACTGAAGCTTTCTTT.

The chain's CDR3 is CASRDRGLDEQYF. The CDR3 nucleotides are TGTGCCAGCAGGGACAGGGGGCTCGACGAGCAGTACTTC. V and J are TRBV5-8 and TRBJ2-7; TRBD1 agrees at 11 bases. Per germline, CDR1 SGHTS and CDR2 YDEGEE. V shed 5 bases, J shed 5 bases, and the junction held 3 bases outside the gene matches. There are 13 residues in the CDR3.

The chain uses TRBV5-4 and TRBJ2-7; TRBD2 matches at 8 bases. Unmatched junction bases numbered 5, after V lost 0 bases and J lost 3 bases. The length of the CDR3 is 15 residues. CDR1 and CDR2 from the germline V gene are SGHNT and YYREEE (reference sequence). The CDR3 loop is CASSLGGGTNYEQYF. The CDR3 nucleotides are TGTGCCAGCAGCTTGGGCGGGGGGACTAACTACGAGCAGTACTTC.

Here the CDR3 DNA reads TGTGCCAGCAGTGAATTGGGGAGCTCTGGAAACACCATATATTTT. Translated: CASSELGSSGNTIYF. This chain links TRBV2 with TRBJ1-3; the D is unclear. V was clipped by 2 bases and J by 0 bases, with 8 bases between them. The germline V gene encodes CDR1 SNHLY and CDR2 FYNNEI. The CDR3 covers 15 residues.

The chain recombines TRBV6-5 with TRBJ1-1; 7 nucleotides match TRBD1. Trimming took 7 bases from V and 5 from J; bases not matched to a gene: 1. The germline V gene encodes CDR1 MNHEY and CDR2 SVGAGI. This CDR3 contains 11 residues. The CDR3 sequence is CASTGGTEAFF. CDR3 nucleotides: TGTGCCAGCACAGGGGGGACTGAAGCTTTCTTT.

The gene calls are TRBV6-6 and TRBJ1-5; TRBD1 matches 11 bases. This CDR3 region has 15 residues. Per germline, CDR1 MNHNY and CDR2 SVGAGI (reference sequence). V lost 5 bases and J lost 5; bases outside the gene matches: 5. The CDR3 DNA sequence: TGTGCCAGCAGTGGACGGACAGGGGGCGATCAGCCCCAGCATTTT. Amino acids: CASSGRTGGDQPQHF.

The chain employs TRBV5-1 and TRBJ1-5; a possible D gene is TRBD1 (6 bases). Trimming took off 4 bases at V and 0 bases at J, with 11 bases between the two ends. CDR1 is SGHRS, CDR2 YFSETQ, per germline. CDR3 size: 15 residues. CDR3 coding DNA: TGCGCCAGCAGCCCGGACAGCAATAGCAATCAGCCCCAGCATTTT. It translates to CASSPDSNSNQPQHF. Supplemented by reference TRBV5-1 and TRBJ1-5, the full variable domain reads KAGVTQTPRYLIKTRGQQVTLSCSPISGHRSVSWYQQTPGQGLQFLFEYFSETQRNKGNFPGRFSGRQFSNSRSEMNVSTLELGDSALYLCASSPDSNSNQPQHFGDGTRLSIL.

The chain joins TRBV6-1 to TRBJ2-2; TRBD2 matches 8 bases. CDR3 length equals 18 residues. The V and J ends lost 3 bases and 0 bases, in that order; junction bases with no gene match: 9. Germline CDR1 is MNHNS and CDR2 is SASEGT. DNA of the CDR3: TGTGCCAGCAGTGATCTCTTCCGGGGGGGAGCGAACACCGGGGAGCTGTTTTTT. Translated, it gives CASSDLFRGGANTGELFF.

The chain carries TRBV5-5 and TRBJ2-7; D unclear. Deletions cut 1 base from V and 1 base from J, with 6 bases between. This CDR3 is built from 13 residues. Germline-derived CDR1 and CDR2 are SGHKS and YYEKEE (reference sequence). The CDR3, as DNA: TGTGCCAGCAGCTTGCGTTGGTCCTACGAGCAGTACTTC. This sequence encodes CASSLRWSYEQYF.

Points on this clone: The sample contains more than one DNA sequence encoding this CDR3. V usage is TRBV19 and J usage is TRBJ1-2; possible D gene TRBD1, 6 bases. In germline, CDR1 is LNHDA, CDR2 SQIVND (reference sequence). The CDR3 is 13 amino acids. Trimming removed 6 bases from V and 2 bases from J, with 10 bases in between. CDR3 nucleotide sequence: TGTGCCAGTAGCGCCCAGGGGAACTATGGCTACACCTTC. This gives the protein CASSAQGNYGYTF.

The chain carries TRBV5-6 and TRBJ2-5; D is unclear. The V and J ends lost 0 bases and 2 bases respectively, with 11 bases between them. This CDR3 has 15 amino acids. Looked up from germline, CDR1 is SGHDT and CDR2 is YYEEEE. As DNA, the CDR3 is TGTGCCAGCAGCTTGGTGGGCTGGGAACAAGAGACCCAGTACTTC. It specifies CASSLVGWEQETQYF. The complete variable domain, with remaining parts taken from reference TRBV5-6 and TRBJ2-5, reads DAGVTQSPTHLIKTRGQQVTLRCSPKSGHDTVSWYQQALGQGPQFIFQYYEEEERQRGNFPDRFSGHQFPNYSSELNVNALLLGDSALYLCASSLVGWEQETQYFGPGTRLLVL.

The V call is TRBV5-1, the J call TRBJ2-7; 7 bases match TRBD1. The junction had 5 bases not matched to a gene; V was cut back by 2 bases and J by 3 bases. The CDR3 runs to 14 residues. CDR1 and CDR2 from the germline V gene are SGHRS and YFSETQ. CDR3 amino acids: CASSFTGDSYEQYF. In DNA, the CDR3 is TGCGCCAGCAGCTTTACAGGGGATAGCTACGAGCAGTACTTC.

This chain uses TRBV4-1 with TRBJ1-2; D is unclear. Germline assignment: CDR1 MGHRA and CDR2 YSYEKL. This CDR3 is built from 13 residues. Trimming cost V 0 bases and J 5 bases, with 7 bases left between them. CDR3 in amino acids: CASSQDHRYGYTF. For the CDR3, the DNA is TGCGCCAGCAGCCAAGATCACCGATATGGCTACACCTTC.

Of note for this clone: The sample carries other DNA sequences with the same CDR3. The chain combines TRBV4-1 with TRBJ2-5; D remains ambiguous. The germline CDR1 and CDR2 sequences are MGHRA and YSYEKL. The CDR3 consists of 12 residues. Trimming left V 1 base short and J 5 bases short, with 5 bases between. This chain's CDR3 is CASSQVRETQYF. As DNA, the CDR3 is TGCGCCAGCAGCCAAGTAAGGGAGACCCAGTACTTC.

The chain uses TRBV27 and TRBJ2-5; TRBD2 is a possible D gene (6 bases). Trimming shortened V by 6 bases and J by 4 bases, and 24 bases separated the two germline ends. This CDR3 comprises 17 residues. CDR1 and CDR2 (germline): MNHEY, SMNVEV (reference sequence). The CDR3 spells CASRTGIPGARGETQYF. The CDR3, as DNA: TGTGCCAGCAGAACCGGAATACCGGGAGCGCGGGGAGAGACCCAGTACTTC.

This clone was observed a few times. The chain recombines TRBV5-6 with TRBJ1-1; D perhaps matches TRBD1 (6 bases). The CDR3 contains 14 residues. Trimming cost V 4 bases and J 0 bases, with 10 bases left between them. CDR1 and CDR2 from the germline V gene are SGHDT and YYEEEE. CDR3 coding DNA: TGTGCCAGCAGCCGGGACATCGTGAACACTGAAGCTTTCTTT. Amino acid sequence: CASSRDIVNTEAFF. Looking up the rest from reference TRBV5-6 and TRBJ1-1 gives the full variable domain: DAGVTQSPTHLIKTRGQQVTLRCSPKSGHDTVSWYQQALGQGPQFIFQYYEEEERQRGNFPDRFSGHQFPNYSSELNVNALLLGDSALYLCASSRDIVNTEAFFGQGTRLTVV.

Worth noting for this clone: The CDR3 ends on some other residue instead of the conserved phenylalanine or tryptophan, so this is likely a read error. The rearrangement uses TRBV6-1 and TRBJ1-6; D is perhaps TRBD1 (5 bases). Deletions cut 4 bases from V and 7 bases from J, with 14 bases between. The CDR3 has 15 amino acids. Germline assignment: CDR1 MNHNS and CDR2 SASEGT. In DNA form, the CDR3 reads TGTGCCAGCAGTGGGCTTGGGACGGGAAATTCACCCCTCCACTCT. Residues: CASSGLGTGNSPLHS.

This chain uses TRBV7-2 with TRBJ2-5; D possibly uses TRBD1 or TRBD2 (5 bases each). Per germline, CDR1 SGHTA and CDR2 FQGNSA. The CDR3 covers 16 residues. V lost 5 bases to trimming and J lost 1 base, with 17 bases between them. The CDR3 coding sequence is TGTGCCAGCAGCATACAGACGGGACGGCCCCAAGAGACCCAGTACTTC. Its protein product is CASSIQTGRPQETQYF. The full variable domain, its missing parts supplied by reference TRBV7-2 and TRBJ2-5, is GAGVSQSPSNKVTEKGKDVELRCDPISGHTALYWYRQSLGQGLEFLIYFQGNSAPDKSGLPSDRFSAERTGGSVSTLTIQRTQQEDSAVYLCASSIQTGRPQETQYFGPGTRLLVL.

The V and J genes are TRBV6-4 and TRBJ2-3; the D is unclear. CDR3 length: 15 amino acids. Trimming removed 0 bases at V and 2 bases at J, with 9 bases between. Germline loops: CDR1 MRHNA, CDR2 SNTAGT. CDR3 sequence: CASSDSGRTTDTQYF. For the CDR3, the DNA is TGTGCCAGCAGTGACTCGGGAAGGACCACAGATACGCAGTATTTT.

In this sample, this clone turned up once. The V gene is TRBV29-1, the J gene TRBJ1-2; unclear D gene. This CDR3 has 11 amino acids. Germline values: CDR1 SQVTM, CDR2 ANQGSEA. V gave up 4 bases and J gave up 6 bases, with 9 bases separating them. CDR3 in amino acids: CSVGYEDGYTF. CDR3 DNA sequence: TGCAGCGTTGGTTATGAAGATGGCTACACCTTC.